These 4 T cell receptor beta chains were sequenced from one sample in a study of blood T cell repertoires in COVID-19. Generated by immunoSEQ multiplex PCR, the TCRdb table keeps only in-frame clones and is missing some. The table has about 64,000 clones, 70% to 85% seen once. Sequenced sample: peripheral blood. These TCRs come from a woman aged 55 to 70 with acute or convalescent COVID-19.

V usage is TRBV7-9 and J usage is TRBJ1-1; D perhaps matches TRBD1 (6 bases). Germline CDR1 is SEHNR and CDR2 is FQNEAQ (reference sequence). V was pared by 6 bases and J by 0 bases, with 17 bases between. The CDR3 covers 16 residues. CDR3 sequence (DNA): TGTGCCAGCAGTGAAAACCCGGGGGGGCTGAACACTGAAGCTTTCTTT. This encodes CASSENPGGLNTEAFF. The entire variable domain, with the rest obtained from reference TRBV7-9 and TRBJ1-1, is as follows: DTGVSQNPRHKITKRGQNVTFRCDPISEHNRLYWYRQTLGQGPEFLTYFQNEAQLEKSRLLSDRFSAERPKGSFSTLEIQRTEQGDSAMYLCASSENPGGLNTEAFFGQGTRLTVV.

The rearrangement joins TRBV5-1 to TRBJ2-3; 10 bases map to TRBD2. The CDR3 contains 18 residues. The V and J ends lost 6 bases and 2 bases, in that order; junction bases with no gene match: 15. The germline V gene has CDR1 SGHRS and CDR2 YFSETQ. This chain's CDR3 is CASKINPSGGTHTDTQYF. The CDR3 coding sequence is TGCGCCAGCAAAATAAATCCTAGCGGGGGAACACACACAGATACGCAGTATTTT.

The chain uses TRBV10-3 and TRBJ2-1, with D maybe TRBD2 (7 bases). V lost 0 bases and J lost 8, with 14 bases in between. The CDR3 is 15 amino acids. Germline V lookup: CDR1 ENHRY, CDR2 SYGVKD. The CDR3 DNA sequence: TGTGCCATCAGTGAGTCGGACAGCGGGGTCGATGAGCAGTTCTTC. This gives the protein CAISESDSGVDEQFF.

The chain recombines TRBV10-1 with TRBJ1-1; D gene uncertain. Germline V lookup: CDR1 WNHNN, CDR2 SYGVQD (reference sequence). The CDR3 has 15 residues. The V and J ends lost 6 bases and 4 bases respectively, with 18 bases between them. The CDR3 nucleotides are TGCGCCAGCAGCGAGGCAGGCGGGGTCGGCACTGAAGCTTTCTTT. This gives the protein CASSEAGGVGTEAFF.